The present entry profiles one TCR beta chain with its context. The data derive from a study of blood T cell repertoires in COVID-19. Study details: Acute and convalescent COVID-19 samples came from the United States, Italy and Spain. The analysed material was cDNA or gDNA that came from T cells, B-cell-depleted T cells, or PBMCs.

As processed by the authors: Reference gene primer amplification yielded estimated nucleated cell counts. TCRdb keeps only in-frame clones here, not all; method: immunoSEQ multiplex PCR. That table gives V, J and clone size, and the DNA gave D and trimming. The sample lists about 70,000 clones, about 92% seen once, with about a tenth in the top ten. Germline CDR1 and CDR2: KGHDR and SFDVKD. V lost 2 bases, J lost 2 bases, and 8 bases lay in between. This CDR3 contains 14 residues. The rearrangement uses TRBV24-1 and TRBJ1-2, with D unresolved. The specimen sequenced was peripheral blood. The clonotype comes from a human donor in a cohort sampled during active COVID-19. CDR3 DNA: TGTGCCACCAGTGATTATGATACAAACTATGGCTACACCTTC. Its translation: CATSDYDTNYGYTF.